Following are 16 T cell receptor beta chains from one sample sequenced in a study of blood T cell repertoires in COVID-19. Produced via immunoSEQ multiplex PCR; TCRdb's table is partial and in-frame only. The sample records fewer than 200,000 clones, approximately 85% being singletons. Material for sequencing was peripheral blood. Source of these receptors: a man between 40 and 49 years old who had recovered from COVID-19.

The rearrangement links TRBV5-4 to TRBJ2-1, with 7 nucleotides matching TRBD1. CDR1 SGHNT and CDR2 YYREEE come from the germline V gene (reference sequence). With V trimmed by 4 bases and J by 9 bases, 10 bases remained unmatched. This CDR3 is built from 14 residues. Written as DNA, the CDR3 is TGTGCCAGCAGCAAAAACGAGGGGGCAGGTGAGCAGTTCTTC. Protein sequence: CASSKNEGAGEQFF.

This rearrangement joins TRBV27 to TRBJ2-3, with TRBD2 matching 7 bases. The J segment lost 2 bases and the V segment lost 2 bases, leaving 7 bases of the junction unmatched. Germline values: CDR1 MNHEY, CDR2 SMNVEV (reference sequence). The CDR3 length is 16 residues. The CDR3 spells CASSLGGGRITDTQYF. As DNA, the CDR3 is TGTGCCAGCAGTTTAGGGGGGGGACGGATCACAGATACGCAGTATTTT.

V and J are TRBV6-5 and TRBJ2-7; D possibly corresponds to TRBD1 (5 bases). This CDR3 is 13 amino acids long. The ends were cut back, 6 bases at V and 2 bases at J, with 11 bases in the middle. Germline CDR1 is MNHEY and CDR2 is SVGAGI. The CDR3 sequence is CASRRTDTYEQYF. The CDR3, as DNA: TGTGCCAGCAGGCGGACGGACACCTACGAGCAGTACTTC.

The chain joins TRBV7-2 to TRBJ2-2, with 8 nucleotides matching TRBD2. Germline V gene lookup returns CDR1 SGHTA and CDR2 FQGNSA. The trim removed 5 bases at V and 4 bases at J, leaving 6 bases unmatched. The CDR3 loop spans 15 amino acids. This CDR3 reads CASSKPGLGTGELFF. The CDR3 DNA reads TGTGCCAGCAGCAAACCGGGACTAGGCACCGGGGAGCTGTTTTTT.

The CDR3 spells CASSPPGTGGRETQYF. The DNA for the CDR3 is TGTGCCAGCTCACCACCGGGGACAGGGGGAAGAGAGACCCAGTACTTC. The chain recombines TRBV18 with TRBJ2-5; 11 nucleotides agree with TRBD1. Germline loops: CDR1 KGHSH, CDR2 LQKENI. Trimming removed 0 bases from V and 4 bases from J; junction bases left unmatched: 4. This CDR3 spans 16 amino acids.

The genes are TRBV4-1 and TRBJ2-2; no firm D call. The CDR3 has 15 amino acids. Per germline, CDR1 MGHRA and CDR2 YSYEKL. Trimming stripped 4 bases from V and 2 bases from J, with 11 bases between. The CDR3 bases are TGCGCCAGCAGCCCGGAGCAAACTAACACCGGGGAGCTGTTTTTT. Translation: CASSPEQTNTGELFF.

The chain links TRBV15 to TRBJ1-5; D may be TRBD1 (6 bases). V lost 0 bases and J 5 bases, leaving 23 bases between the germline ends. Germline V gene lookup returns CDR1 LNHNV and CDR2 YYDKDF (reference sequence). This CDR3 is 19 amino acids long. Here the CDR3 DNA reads TGTGCCACCAGCAGAGATTCCGTCTTTTCGGGACAAAAGTATCAGCCCCAGCATTTT. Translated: CATSRDSVFSGQKYQPQHF.

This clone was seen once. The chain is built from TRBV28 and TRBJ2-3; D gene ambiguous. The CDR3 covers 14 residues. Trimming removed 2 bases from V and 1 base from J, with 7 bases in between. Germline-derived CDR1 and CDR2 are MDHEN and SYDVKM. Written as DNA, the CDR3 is TGTGCCAGCAGTTTAATCCGGGGCACAGATACGCAGTATTTT. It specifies CASSLIRGTDTQYF.

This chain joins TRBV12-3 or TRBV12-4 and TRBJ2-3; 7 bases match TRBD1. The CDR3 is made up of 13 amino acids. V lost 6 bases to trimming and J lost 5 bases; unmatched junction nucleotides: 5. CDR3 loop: CASRARQGDTQYF. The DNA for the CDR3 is TGTGCCAGCAGAGCCCGACAGGGAGATACGCAGTATTTT.

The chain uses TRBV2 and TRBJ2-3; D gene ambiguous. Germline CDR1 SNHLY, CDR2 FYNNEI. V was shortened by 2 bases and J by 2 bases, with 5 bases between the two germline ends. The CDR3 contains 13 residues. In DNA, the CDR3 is TGTGCCAGCAGTGAACATCCCACAGATACGCAGTATTTT. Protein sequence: CASSEHPTDTQYF.

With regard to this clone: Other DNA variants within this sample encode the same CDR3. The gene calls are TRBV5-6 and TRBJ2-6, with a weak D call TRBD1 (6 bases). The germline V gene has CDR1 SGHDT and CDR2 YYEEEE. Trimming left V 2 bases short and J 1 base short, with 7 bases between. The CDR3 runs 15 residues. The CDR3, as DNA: TGTGCCAGCAGCTTCCAGGGGTCTGGGGCCAACGTCCTGACTTTC. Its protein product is CASSFQGSGANVLTF.

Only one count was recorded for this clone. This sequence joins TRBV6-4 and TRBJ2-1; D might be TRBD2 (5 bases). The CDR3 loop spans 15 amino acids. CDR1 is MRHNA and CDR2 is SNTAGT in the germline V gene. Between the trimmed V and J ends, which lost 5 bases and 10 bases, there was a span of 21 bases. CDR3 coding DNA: TGTGCCAGCAGTAAAACCGGGTCCTGGACGGGGGAGCAGTTCTTC. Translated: CASSKTGSWTGEQFF.

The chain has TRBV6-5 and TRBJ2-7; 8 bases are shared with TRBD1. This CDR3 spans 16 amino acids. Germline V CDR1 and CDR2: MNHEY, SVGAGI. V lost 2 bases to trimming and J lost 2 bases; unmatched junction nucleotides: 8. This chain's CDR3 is CASSYVIGTGAYEQYF. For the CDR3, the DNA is TGTGCCAGCAGTTACGTGATTGGGACAGGAGCCTACGAGCAGTACTTC.

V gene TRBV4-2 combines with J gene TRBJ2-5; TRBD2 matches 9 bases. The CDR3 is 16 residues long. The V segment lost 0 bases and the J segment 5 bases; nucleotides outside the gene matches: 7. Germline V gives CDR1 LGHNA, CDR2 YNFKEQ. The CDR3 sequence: CASSQDLAGGPETQYF. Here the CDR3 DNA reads TGTGCCAGCAGCCAAGATTTGGCGGGAGGGCCGGAGACCCAGTACTTC.

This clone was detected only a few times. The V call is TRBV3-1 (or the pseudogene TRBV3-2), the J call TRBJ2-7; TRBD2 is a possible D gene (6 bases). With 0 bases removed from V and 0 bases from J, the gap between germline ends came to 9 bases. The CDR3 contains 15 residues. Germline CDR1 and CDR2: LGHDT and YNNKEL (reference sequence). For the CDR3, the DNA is TGTGCCAGCAGCCAAGATCCGACTAGCTCCTACGAGCAGTACTTC. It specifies CASSQDPTSSYEQYF.

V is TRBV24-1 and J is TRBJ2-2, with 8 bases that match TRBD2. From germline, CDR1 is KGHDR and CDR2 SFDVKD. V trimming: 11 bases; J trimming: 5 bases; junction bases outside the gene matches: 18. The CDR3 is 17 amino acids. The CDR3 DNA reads TGTGCCATCTTCCCGGGGGGGGCGAGTTTCGATACCGGGGAGCTGTTTTTT. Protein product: CAIFPGGASFDTGELFF.